These 18 T cell receptor beta chains originate from one sample sequenced in a study of T cell responses to AZD1222 COVID-19 vaccine. Here immunoSEQ multiplex PCR was the method, and the copy in TCRdb shows in-frame clones only, minus some. The data show 100,000 to 120,000 clones, roughly 86% seen once. The source was peripheral blood, collected on day 0 of AZD1222 vaccination. Every receptor here comes from an adult in good health.

V gene TRBV11-3 combines with J gene TRBJ2-3; D uncertain. This CDR3 spans 12 amino acids. V lost 5 bases and J lost 6, with 9 bases in between. Germline CDR1 is SGHNT and CDR2 is YENEEA. CDR3 loop: CASSGVRDTQYF. CDR3 nucleotides: TGTGCCAGCAGCGGAGTGAGGGATACGCAGTATTTT. Drawing the rest from reference TRBV11-3 and TRBJ2-3, the complete variable domain is EAGVVQSPRYKIIEKKQPVAFWCNPISGHNTLYWYLQNLGQGPELLIRYENEEAVDDSQLPKDRFSAERLKGVDSTLKIQPAELGDSAVYLCASSGVRDTQYFGPGTRLTVL.

The chain uses TRBV11-3 and TRBJ1-6; D gene ambiguous. The CDR3 length is 15 residues. V gave up 2 bases and J gave up 7 bases, with 12 bases separating them. CDR1 SGHNT and CDR2 YENEEA come from the germline V gene. The CDR3 region has the DNA TGTGCCAGCAGCTTAAGTAGCCAGGCAAATTCACCCCTCCACTTT. Protein sequence: CASSLSSQANSPLHF.

This chain connects TRBV6-5 to TRBJ1-4; D is perhaps TRBD1 (5 bases). Per the germline V gene, CDR1 is MNHEY and CDR2 is SVGAGI. CDR3 length: 13 amino acids. The V gene lost 8 bases and the J gene lost 8 bases, with 15 bases spanning the gap. CDR3 in DNA: TGTGCCAGCCGGGCAGGGAATGACGAAAAACTGTTTTTT. Translating it yields CASRAGNDEKLFF.

CDR3 coding DNA: TGTGCCAGTACCTATCGTGGCTCAGGGGGAAATGAAAAACTGTTTTTT. Its protein product is CASTYRGSGGNEKLFF. J is TRBJ1-4 and V is TRBV19; TRBD1 matches 7 bases. The CDR3 loop spans 16 amino acids. The trim removed 7 bases at V and 5 bases at J, leaving 13 bases unmatched. Germline CDR1 LNHDA, CDR2 SQIVND (reference sequence).

The J gene is TRBJ1-4, the V gene TRBV28; 10 bases agree with TRBD1. Germline V lookup: CDR1 MDHEN, CDR2 SYDVKM. V lost 10 bases and J lost 7; bases outside the gene matches: 12. The CDR3 sequence is 15 residues long. The CDR3 reads CATVGQGRSGEKLFF. The CDR3 nucleotides are TGTGCCACCGTGGGACAGGGGCGATCGGGTGAAAAACTGTTTTTT.

The chain is built from TRBV11-2 and TRBJ2-1; TRBD1 agrees at 9 bases. The germline V gene has CDR1 SGHAT and CDR2 FQNNGV. V shed 4 bases, J shed 6 bases, and the junction held 10 bases outside the gene matches. This CDR3 has 16 residues. As DNA, the CDR3 is TGTGCCAGCAGCTGGGTCCGGGACAGGGTGTCCAATGAGCAGTTCTTC. The encoded protein is CASSWVRDRVSNEQFF.

This rearrangement joins TRBV3-1 (or the pseudogene TRBV3-2) to TRBJ1-2, with D possibly TRBD1 on 5 matching bases. Germline assignment: CDR1 LGHDT and CDR2 YNNKEL (reference sequence). The CDR3 covers 16 residues. Trimming cost V 0 bases and J 6 bases, with 17 bases left between them. For the CDR3, the DNA is TGTGCCAGCAGCCAAGATCAAGTGGTGAGGGGCCATGGCTACACCTTC. Translating gives CASSQDQVVRGHGYTF.

The V gene is TRBV15, the J gene TRBJ1-5; 10 bases line up with TRBD1. The V gene end was trimmed by 7 bases and the J gene end by 2 bases; junction bases not matched to a gene: 8. There are 16 residues in the CDR3. Germline CDR1 reads LNHNV; CDR2 reads YYDKDF (reference sequence). This CDR3 reads CATNLRQGAGNQPQHF. CDR3 in DNA: TGTGCCACCAACCTAAGACAGGGGGCTGGCAATCAGCCCCAGCATTTT.

This clone was counted a single time. This chain connects TRBV11-2 to TRBJ1-2; 9 nucleotides match TRBD1. Unmatched junction bases numbered 12, after V lost 5 bases and J lost 8 bases. Germline V lookup: CDR1 SGHAT, CDR2 FQNNGV. The CDR3 spans 15 residues. CDR3 nucleotide sequence: TGTGCCAGCAGCACCCCCGCACAGGGGGCGCTCGGCTACACCTTC. Translation gives CASSTPAQGALGYTF.

The gene calls are TRBV18 and TRBJ2-2; D is ambiguous. Deletions cut 2 bases from V and 3 bases from J, with 7 bases between. CDR1 is KGHSH, CDR2 LQKENI, per germline. This CDR3 spans 14 amino acids. CDR3 sequence: CASSPIGDTGELFF. The DNA of the CDR3 is TGTGCCAGCTCACCAATTGGGGACACCGGGGAGCTGTTTTTT.

V usage is TRBV27 and J usage is TRBJ1-2, with 7 bases matching TRBD1. Trimming took 8 bases from V and 6 from J; bases not matched to a gene: 9. The CDR3 is made up of 13 amino acids. The germline V gene has CDR1 MNHEY and CDR2 SMNVEV (reference sequence). The CDR3 here is CASGSRQGNGYTF. CDR3 DNA: TGTGCCAGCGGCTCACGACAGGGAAATGGCTACACCTTC.

V gene TRBV30 combines with J gene TRBJ2-1; TRBD2 agrees at 12 bases. The length of the CDR3 is 12 residues. Germline CDR1 and CDR2: GTSNPN and SVGIG (reference sequence). V lost 8 bases, J lost 4 bases, and 0 bases stayed unmatched. The CDR3 bases are TGTGCCGGGACTAGCGGGTACAATGAGCAGTTCTTC. Translation: CAGTSGYNEQFF.

The V gene is TRBV5-4, the J gene TRBJ1-1; TRBD1 agrees at 7 bases. CDR1 is SGHNT and CDR2 is YYREEE in the germline V gene (reference sequence). The CDR3 is 15 residues long. V lost 0 bases and J lost 0; bases outside the gene matches: 2. The CDR3 DNA is TGTGCCAGCAGCTTGGAGGGGGCTGTGAACACTGAAGCTTTCTTT. Encoded protein: CASSLEGAVNTEAFF. Complete variable domain (other parts from reference TRBV5-4 and TRBJ1-1): ETGVTQSPTHLIKTRGQQVTLRCSSQSGHNTVSWYQQALGQGPQFIFQYYREEENGRGNFPPRFSGLQFPNYSSELNVNALELDDSALYLCASSLEGAVNTEAFFGQGTRLTVV.

The rearrangement links TRBV19 to TRBJ2-6; D might be TRBD1 or TRBD2, each matching 5 bases. Between the trimmed V and J ends, which lost 8 bases and 0 bases, there was a span of 11 bases. Germline CDR1 LNHDA, CDR2 SQIVND (reference sequence). CDR3 length: 15 residues. Written as DNA, the CDR3 is TGTGCCAGTGGGACGGGGACCTCTGGGGCCAACGTCCTGACTTTC. This gives the protein CASGTGTSGANVLTF.

The gene calls are TRBV30 and TRBJ1-1; D remains ambiguous. CDR3 length: 12 residues. Per the germline V gene, CDR1 is GTSNPN and CDR2 is SVGIG (reference sequence). V shed 2 bases and J shed 3 bases, with 7 bases lying between them. The CDR3 sequence: CAWSPSDTEAFF. The CDR3 DNA sequence: TGTGCCTGGAGTCCCTCCGACACTGAAGCTTTCTTT.

The chain links TRBV4-1 to TRBJ2-2; tentatively, D is TRBD1 (5 bases). Trimming took 1 base from V and 6 from J, leaving 21 bases between them. The CDR3 is made up of 18 amino acids. Germline loops: CDR1 MGHRA, CDR2 YSYEKL. CDR3 protein: CASSQGMLSRVLAGELFF. The CDR3 nucleotides are TGCGCCAGCAGCCAAGGGATGCTCTCCAGGGTTCTGGCCGGGGAGCTGTTTTTT.

CDR3 amino acids: CASSDVGAEQPQHF. The CDR3 DNA follows: TGTGCCAGCAGCGACGTAGGGGCTGAACAGCCCCAGCATTTT. The chain combines TRBV6-5 with TRBJ1-5; D is perhaps TRBD1 (5 bases). The germline V gene has CDR1 MNHEY and CDR2 SVGAGI. The CDR3 is 14 residues long. V gave up 6 bases and J gave up 7 bases, with 16 bases separating them.

The V call is TRBV6-5, the J call TRBJ1-2; D might be TRBD1 (5 bases). Germline V gives CDR1 MNHEY, CDR2 SVGAGI. The V and J ends lost 5 bases and 7 bases respectively, with 8 bases between them. The CDR3 is 11 residues long. In DNA form, the CDR3 reads TGTGCCAGCAGTCGGGGGTCTGGCTACACCTTC. It is translated as CASSRGSGYTF.